This passage covers 5 T cell receptor beta chains from one sample sequenced in a study of blood T cell repertoires in COVID-19. Data came from immunoSEQ multiplex PCR; TCRdb stores just in-frame clones and leaves some out. Among roughly 200,000 clones listed, around 80% were seen once. Material for sequencing was peripheral blood. These receptors all stem from a man aged 40-49 years with active or convalescent COVID-19.

The gene calls are TRBV11-2 and TRBJ1-2; tentatively, D is TRBD1 (5 bases). Trimming left V 1 base short and J 6 bases short, with 15 bases between. The CDR3 loop spans 15 amino acids. CDR1 is SGHAT and CDR2 is FQNNGV in the germline V gene. CDR3 bases: TGTGCCAGCAGCTTAGTCGACAGTTGGGGCCATGGCTACACCTTC. Its translation: CASSLVDSWGHGYTF.

The chain is built from TRBV30 and TRBJ1-1, with 9 bases aligning to TRBD1. V was pared by 6 bases and J by 1 base, with 9 bases of the junction left unmatched. Germline assignment: CDR1 GTSNPN and CDR2 SVGIG (reference sequence). This CDR3 is 15 amino acids long. This CDR3 is CACNRGQKANTEAFF. The CDR3 coding sequence is TGTGCCTGTAACAGGGGGCAGAAGGCGAACACTGAAGCTTTCTTT.

The V and J genes are TRBV9 and TRBJ1-6; no clear D. This CDR3 has 14 amino acids. Germline-derived CDR1 and CDR2 are SGDLS and YYNGEE. With 3 bases removed from V and 6 bases from J, the gap between germline ends came to 10 bases. The CDR3 bases are TGTGCCAGCAGCGCCACAGATATTAATTCACCCCTCCACTTT. It is translated as CASSATDINSPLHF.

V gene TRBV20-1 combines with J gene TRBJ2-7; TRBD2 matches 7 bases. In germline, CDR1 is DFQATT, CDR2 SNEGSKA (reference sequence). Losses at the gene ends were 3 bases for V and 0 bases for J; bases not matched to a gene: 11. The length of the CDR3 is 16 residues. Written as DNA, the CDR3 is TGCAGTGCTAGTGTGCCATGGGGGGGAGACTCCTACGAGCAGTACTTC. Amino acid sequence: CSASVPWGGDSYEQYF.

The chain joins TRBV2 to TRBJ2-1; TRBD2 aligns across 14 bases. The CDR3 is 14 amino acids. Per germline, CDR1 SNHLY and CDR2 FYNNEI. With 6 bases clipped from V and 6 bases from J, the junction kept 1 base outside the gene matches. The CDR3 loop is CASRGTSGSNEQFF. Here the CDR3 DNA reads TGTGCCAGCAGAGGGACTAGCGGGAGCAATGAGCAGTTCTTC.